The source of this TCR beta chain is a study of shared clonotypes between healthy human individuals. The overall study: The plates for each donor numbered three CD4 naive, three CD4 memory, two CD8 naive and one CD8 memory.

Comment on this clone: Its antigen is undetermined.

Study-wide findings and caveats: In the sorted subsets, rarefaction showed sequencing was incomplete despite large depth. The naive CD4 repertoires of several donors were compared, and about 5% of clonotypes were shared.

TCRdb's copy holds only in-frame clones and misses some; the assay was immunoSEQ multiplex PCR. The repertoire holds some 2,000,000 clones, with over 85% as singletons. Sequencing was performed on naive CD4+ T cells sorted from blood. The subset denotes: CD45RA+ positively selected. This receptor was obtained from a man between 18 and 29 years old in good health.

The CDR3 is CASSPGPAGGPHEQYF. As DNA, the CDR3 is TGTGCCAGCTCACCTGGACCAGCGGGAGGGCCACACGAGCAGTACTTC. This chain uses TRBV18 with TRBJ2-7; 10 positions agree with TRBD2. CDR3 length equals 16 residues. J lost 5 bases, V lost 3 bases, and 10 bases had no gene match. In germline, CDR1 is KGHSH, CDR2 LQKENI.